This T cell receptor beta chain was profiled in a study of cytomegalovirus exposure and HLA in healthy donors. Study overall: The study's early data release held about 85 million unique TCRs from HLA-typed donors. Study-wide findings and caveats: Later analysis showed most CMV-associated TCR beta chains appearing HLA-restricted. The study put under 200 TCR beta chains on its list as cytomegalovirus-associated. The only immune exposure information that was available was CMV serostatus.

About this clone: Its target is not known.

The PCR had 60 Vbeta and 13 Jbeta primers. The repertoire was sequenced with immunoSEQ multiplex PCR; TCRdb's copy has only in-frame clones and lacks some. This sample carries 150,000 to 200,000 clones, 70% to 80% of them seen once, and the ten largest clones take roughly 4.5%. Trimming took 3 bases from V and 6 from J, leaving 7 bases between them. The CDR3 covers 11 residues. CDR1 and CDR2 from the germline V gene are SGHRS and YFSETQ. This TCR was recovered from a woman aged 30 to 39 in good health and CMV-seropositive. The chain employs TRBV5-1 and TRBJ2-7; D unresolved. The source material was PBMCs. The CDR3, as DNA: TGCGCCAGCAGCTATGGAGCCGAGCAGTACTTC. It translates to CASSYGAEQYF. The full variable domain, rest sourced from reference TRBV5-1 and TRBJ2-7, is KAGVTQTPRYLIKTRGQQVTLSCSPISGHRSVSWYQQTPGQGLQFLFEYFSETQRNKGNFPGRFSGRQFSNSRSEMNVSTLELGDSALYLCASSYGAEQYFGPGTRLTVT.